Below are 27 T cell receptor beta chains sequenced from a single sample in a study of metastatic and nonmetastatic thyroid tumors. TCRdb reanalyzed the PCR reads via MiXCR. The sample consists of tens of thousands of clones, more than 15% of them appearing once. None of the patients had undergone any treatment ahead of thyroid surgery. The sample consisted of blood. These receptor sequences come from a male donor with papillary thyroid cancer or a benign thyroid nodule (not recorded which). Some clones in this sample may be carry-over from other donors' samples.

This clone was seen a handful of times. This chain uses TRBV7-6 with TRBJ2-3; D is unresolved. Trimming removed 2 bases at V and 4 bases at J, with 4 bases between. Germline CDR1 SGHVS, CDR2 FNYEAQ. CDR3 length: 12 amino acids. In nucleotides, the CDR3 is TGTGCCAGCAGCTTATTGGCAGATACGCAGTATTTT. This encodes CASSLLADTQYF.

In regard to this clone: The junction and the germline gene differ at one end; a read error may be behind it. The CDR3 is CATSSPDGQGAGYTF. In nucleotides, the CDR3 is TGTGCCACTAGTAGCCCCGACGGACAGGGGGCTGGCTACACCTTC. V and J are TRBV19 and TRBJ1-2; 11 bases align to TRBD1. The CDR3 loop spans 15 amino acids. CDR1 is LNHDA, CDR2 SQIVND, per germline (reference sequence).

In its sample, this clone is medium-sized (0.01 to 0.1%). The chain has TRBV28 and TRBJ2-7; 8 bases fit TRBD2. The trim removed 4 bases at V and 4 bases at J, leaving 9 bases unmatched. The germline V gene encodes CDR1 MDHEN and CDR2 SYDVKM. This CDR3 has 15 residues. CDR3 sequence (DNA): TGTGCCAGCAGTTGGCCGGGACTAGGTAGTTACGAGCAGTACTTC. This sequence encodes CASSWPGLGSYEQYF.

V usage is TRBV5-1 and J usage is TRBJ2-5, with D hard to call. Germline V gene lookup returns CDR1 SGHRS and CDR2 YFSETQ. With 6 bases removed from V and 4 bases from J, the gap between germline ends came to 13 bases. This CDR3 has 13 residues. CDR3 bases: TGCGCCAGCATGAAGGCACCTACAGAGACCCAGTACTTC. Translated, it gives CASMKAPTETQYF. Based on the CDR3 plus reference TRBV5-1 and TRBJ2-5, the full variable domain is KAGVTQTPRYLIKTRGQQVTLSCSPISGHRSVSWYQQTPGQGLQFLFEYFSETQRNKGNFPGRFSGRQFSNSRSEMNVSTLELGDSALYLCASMKAPTETQYFGPGTRLLVL.

By share of the sample, this clone is medium-sized. This sequence joins TRBV12-3 or TRBV12-4 and TRBJ2-1; 10 positions agree with TRBD2. This CDR3 contains 14 residues. Trimming at V came to 4 bases and at J to 5 bases, leaving 2 bases not matched to a gene. CDR3 sequence: CASSSGLADNEQFF. The DNA for the CDR3 is TGTGCCAGCAGTTCCGGACTAGCGGACAATGAGCAGTTCTTC.

This clone showed up many times. This chain links TRBV24-1 with TRBJ2-2; TRBD2 agrees at 14 bases. V lost 4 bases and J lost 4; bases outside the gene matches: 7. In germline, CDR1 is KGHDR, CDR2 SFDVKD. The length of the CDR3 is 18 residues. CDR3 nucleotide sequence: TGTGCCACCAGTGAGGCCGGGACTAGCGGGAGTGGCACCGGGGAGCTGTTTTTT. It translates to CATSEAGTSGSGTGELFF.

This clone qualifies as medium-sized (0.01 to 0.1%). This chain connects TRBV2 to TRBJ2-2; 9 bases align to TRBD1. The CDR3 contains 15 residues. Germline-derived CDR1 and CDR2 are SNHLY and FYNNEI. V lost 2 bases and J lost 8; bases outside the gene matches: 6. CDR3 DNA sequence: TGTGCCAGCAGTGAAAGGGACAGGGCCTTTGGGGAGCTGTTTTTT. This encodes CASSERDRAFGELFF. Drawing the rest from reference TRBV2 and TRBJ2-2, the complete variable domain is EPEVTQTPSHQVTQMGQEVILRCVPISNHLYFYWYRQILGQKVEFLVSFYNNEISEKSEIFDDQFSVERPDGSNFTLKIRSTKLEDSAMYFCASSERDRAFGELFFGEGSRLTVL.

This clone was counted at least ten times. The chain links TRBV9 to TRBJ2-5; the D gene is possibly TRBD1 (6 bases). With 1 base removed from V and 5 bases from J, the gap between germline ends came to 18 bases. Germline values: CDR1 SGDLS, CDR2 YYNGEE. CDR3 length equals 16 residues. The CDR3 nucleotides read TGTGCCAGCAGCGTATCAGGGGCCCAGAACGGGGAGACCCAGTACTTC. Its translation: CASSVSGAQNGETQYF. Full variable domain (outside the CDR3, taken from reference TRBV9 and TRBJ2-5): DSGVTQTPKHLITATGQRVTLRCSPRSGDLSVYWYQQSLDQGLQFLIQYYNGEERAKGNILERFSAQQFPDLHSELNLSSLELGDSALYFCASSVSGAQNGETQYFGPGTRLLVL.

The chain joins TRBV28 to TRBJ1-6; possible D gene TRBD1, 5 bases. Looked up from germline, CDR1 is MDHEN and CDR2 is SYDVKM. Trimming removed 5 bases at V and 9 bases at J, with 14 bases between. This CDR3 is built from 14 residues. The chain's CDR3 is CASSPGIGTSPLHF. The CDR3 DNA reads as TGTGCCAGCAGTCCTGGGATCGGGACTTCACCCCTCCACTTT.

In its sample, this clone ranks as medium-sized. The V and J genes are TRBV12-3 or TRBV12-4 and TRBJ1-2; D remains ambiguous. Trimming stripped 3 bases from V and 0 bases from J, with 8 bases between. This CDR3 contains 14 residues. The CDR3 DNA sequence: TGTGCCAGCAGTTTGGGTAATACTAACTATGGCTACACCTTC. It is translated as CASSLGNTNYGYTF.

This clone showed up many times. This CDR3 reads CASRQTGANEQYF. DNA for the CDR3: TGTGCCAGCCGACAGACAGGGGCGAACGAGCAGTACTTC. The chain is built from TRBV27 and TRBJ2-7; 8 nucleotides match TRBD1. The germline V gene has CDR1 MNHEY and CDR2 SMNVEV (reference sequence). The ends lost 8 bases at V and 5 bases at J; junction bases unmatched: 8. This CDR3 has 13 residues.

In this sample, this clone turned up a few times. A read error may account for a junction end that differs from germline. The V gene is TRBV27, the J gene TRBJ1-5, with TRBD1 matching 9 bases. From germline, CDR1 is MNHEY and CDR2 SMNVEV (reference sequence). This CDR3 contains 14 residues. CDR3 amino acids: CASSLGTGNQPQHW. CDR3 coding DNA: TGTGCCAGCAGTTTAGGGACAGGGAATCAGCCCCAGCATTGG.

This clone was found many times. The chain carries TRBV18 and TRBJ2-7, with D possibly matching TRBD1 (6 bases). The V and J ends lost 6 bases and 3 bases respectively, with 9 bases between them. From germline, CDR1 is KGHSH and CDR2 LQKENI. The CDR3 runs 12 residues. The CDR3 DNA sequence: TGTGCCAGCTCGGACAGTGACTACGAGCAGTACTTC. This sequence encodes CASSDSDYEQYF.

By sample share, this clone is medium-sized. This chain joins TRBV19 and TRBJ2-1; 10 nucleotides agree with TRBD1. Trimming removed 6 bases from V and 7 bases from J; junction bases left unmatched: 3. Germline V CDR1 and CDR2: LNHDA, SQIVND (reference sequence). This CDR3 comprises 13 residues. As DNA, the CDR3 is TGTGCCAGTAGGACAGGGGGCGGGAATGAGCAGTTCTTC. Translating gives CASRTGGGNEQFF.

To note about this clone: In this CDR3 the conserved last residue, phenylalanine or tryptophan, is missing, so a read error is likely. No DNA is shown, since the ends of the CDR3 on it are uncertain; the CDR3 is the one TCRdb lists. The chain couples TRBV11-2 to TRBJ2-5. Inclusive of both ends, the CDR3 amounts to 11 amino acids. Germline lookup yields CDR1 SGHAT and CDR2 FQNNGV. The chain's CDR3 is CASSLKETLYI.

This clone was found a few times. CDR3 sequence: CAVGGIDSGELFF. CDR3 nucleotide sequence: TGTGCAGTAGGGGGCATTGACTCCGGGGAGCTGTTTTTT. The genes are TRBV15 and TRBJ2-2, with 7 positions matching TRBD1. The CDR3 contains 13 residues. CDR1 and CDR2 (germline): LNHNV, YYDKDF (reference sequence). Full variable domain (remainder filled in from reference TRBV15 and TRBJ2-2): DAMVIQNPRYQVTQFGKPVTLSCSQTLNHNVMYWYQQKSSQAPKLLFHYYDKDFNNEADTPDNFQSRRPNTSFCFLDIRSPGLGDTAMYLCAVGGIDSGELFFGEGSRLTVL.

On this clone itself: Possible read error: a much larger clone is one base away. This chain links TRBV11-2 with TRBJ2-7, with 10 bases that match TRBD1. The CDR3 spans 15 residues. Per germline, CDR1 SGHAT and CDR2 FQNNGV. CDR3 residues: CARSLDAPGQGREYF. The CDR3, as DNA: TGTGCCAGAAGCTTAGATGCTCCGGGACAGGGGCGAGAGTACTTC.

This clone has at least ten counts. J is TRBJ1-2 and V is TRBV28; no clear D. CDR3 length equals 13 residues. Germline V gene data show CDR1 as MDHEN and CDR2 as SYDVKM. V was cut by 7 bases and J by 0 bases, with 9 bases left in between. CDR3 sequence (DNA): TGTGCCAGCAAAAGGGCTTCTAACTATGGCTACACCTTC. It codes for CASKRASNYGYTF.

This clone is medium-sized in the sample. Here the CDR3 reads CASSSFAGSARYNEQFF. The CDR3 DNA is TGTGCCAGCAGTTCCTTCGCCGGGAGCGCCAGGTACAATGAGCAGTTCTTC. The V call is TRBV6-5, the J call TRBJ2-1; maybe TRBD2 (6 bases). CDR1 is MNHEY and CDR2 is SVGAGI in the germline V gene. Trimming took off 4 bases at V and 4 bases at J, with 20 bases between the two ends. This CDR3 has 17 residues.

This clone occurred once. The chain has TRBV11-2 and TRBJ1-5; maybe TRBD1 (6 bases). The V gene's germline CDR1 is SGHAT and CDR2 FQNNGV. With 0 bases removed from V and 0 bases from J, the gap between germline ends came to 15 bases. This CDR3 spans 18 amino acids. The CDR3 here is CASSLDPGATYSNQPQHF. CDR3 in DNA: TGTGCCAGCAGCTTAGATCCAGGGGCCACATATAGCAATCAGCCCCAGCATTTT.

The table lists this clone with many counts. The V gene is TRBV20-1, the J gene TRBJ2-7; maybe TRBD2 (6 bases). V lost 3 bases and J lost 7, with 22 bases in between. The CDR3 runs 15 residues. Per the germline V gene, CDR1 is DFQATT and CDR2 is SNEGSKA (reference sequence). As DNA, the CDR3 is TGCAGTGCTAGCGTCGGGCGGGATACAGGTGGGGAGCAGTACTTC. As protein: CSASVGRDTGGEQYF.

This clone occurred a few times. The V gene is TRBV11-2, the J gene TRBJ2-7; 12 nucleotides match TRBD1. V shed 6 bases and J 7 bases; nucleotides not matched to a gene: 4. CDR3 length: 13 residues. The germline V gene encodes CDR1 SGHAT and CDR2 FQNNGV. CDR3 residues: CASRGQGAQEQYF. DNA for the CDR3: TGTGCCAGCAGGGGACAGGGGGCTCAGGAGCAGTACTTC.

As for this clone: Since a much larger clone is just one base distant, this may be a read error. At the DNA level, this CDR3 is encoded by other sequences in the same sample as well. The rearrangement joins TRBV6-1 to TRBJ2-4, with D possibly being TRBD1 (7 bases). The ends were cut back, 6 bases at V and 4 bases at J, with 16 bases in the middle. CDR3 size: 15 residues. Germline CDR1 and CDR2: MNHNS and SASEGT. The CDR3 DNA reads as TGTGCCAGCAGCACTGACAGGGAGGCAAAAAACATTCAGTACTTC. This sequence encodes CASSTDREAKNIQYF.

The chain uses TRBV10-2 and TRBJ2-7, with D uncertain. Germline V gene data show CDR1 as WSHSY and CDR2 as SAAADI. The CDR3 runs 13 residues. Trimming took 7 bases from V and 9 from J, leaving 19 bases between them. The CDR3 loop is CASTPAGSSGQYF. CDR3 nucleotide sequence: TGCGCCAGCACGCCGGCAGGATCGTCGGGGCAGTACTTC.

This clone was detected ten times or more. The chain links TRBV20-1 to TRBJ2-1; 12 nucleotides align to TRBD2. Trimming removed 5 bases from V and 6 bases from J; junction bases left unmatched: 5. The CDR3 sequence is 14 residues long. Germline assignment: CDR1 DFQATT and CDR2 SNEGSKA (reference sequence). CDR3 DNA sequence: TGCAGTGCTCCTAGCGGGAGGGACCTCAATGAGCAGTTCTTC. Its protein product is CSAPSGRDLNEQFF.

In its sample, this clone was seen many times. The rearrangement uses TRBV20-1 and TRBJ2-5; D unclear. The CDR3 contains 14 residues. V shed 2 bases and J shed 5 bases, with 15 bases lying between them. Germline V lookup: CDR1 DFQATT, CDR2 SNEGSKA (reference sequence). CDR3 in DNA: TGCAGTGCTAGAATTGGGAACCAAGGGGAGACCCAGTACTTC. This sequence encodes CSARIGNQGETQYF.

In this sample, this clone turned up many times. The J gene is TRBJ2-3, the V gene TRBV5-1; the match to TRBD2 covers 12 bases. Unmatched junction bases numbered 12, after V lost 2 bases and J lost 2 bases. The CDR3 covers 19 residues. Per germline, CDR1 SGHRS and CDR2 YFSETQ. CDR3 residues: CASSLSLLAGGLPTDTQYF. The CDR3 nucleotides read TGCGCCAGCAGCTTATCCCTTCTAGCGGGAGGGCTCCCCACAGATACGCAGTATTTT.